Following are 3 T cell receptor beta chains from one sample sequenced in a study of lymphopenia after photon versus proton radiotherapy. Repertoires were generated with immunoSEQ multiplex PCR, while TCRdb's copy carries only in-frame clones and drops some. The sample carries 60,000 to 75,000 clones, around 86% recorded once. Sequenced here: peripheral blood, sampled from a patient treated with photon-based radiotherapy. The receptors were gathered from a middle-aged man with gastric cancer.

This clone has a handful of counts. V and J are TRBV18 and TRBJ2-5; D may correspond to TRBD1 or TRBD2 (5 bases each). This CDR3 region has 15 residues. The V and J ends lost 3 bases and 2 bases respectively, with 13 bases between them. Germline-derived CDR1 and CDR2 are KGHSH and LQKENI. The CDR3 region is CASSPPGTAQETQYF. CDR3 DNA: TGTGCCAGCTCACCGCCCGGGACGGCTCAAGAGACCCAGTACTTC.

This chain connects TRBV25-1 to TRBJ1-3; possible D gene TRBD1, 6 bases. Germline V gives CDR1 MGHDK, CDR2 SYGVNS. Trimming pared 3 bases from V and 0 bases from J, leaving 12 bases between. The CDR3 runs to 16 residues. The CDR3 loop is CASSDYRVSSGNTIYF. CDR3 nucleotides: TGTGCCAGCAGTGATTACAGGGTCTCCTCTGGAAACACCATATATTTT.

This chain uses TRBV29-1 with TRBJ1-1; D call uncertain. The germline V and J ends were trimmed by 5 bases and 5 bases, with 9 bases remaining between them. This CDR3 region has 11 residues. CDR1 and CDR2 (germline): SQVTM, ANQGSEA. As DNA, the CDR3 is TGCAGCGTTTTGGTCGGGACTGAAGCTTTCTTT. As protein: CSVLVGTEAFF.